A single sample gave rise to the 2 T cell receptor beta chains below, sequenced in a study of cytomegalovirus exposure and HLA in healthy donors (dated by TCRdb to 2016 to 2017). Libraries were built with the immunoSEQ multiplex PCR assay. For the multiplex PCR, a mixture combining 60 forward primers for TCR Vbeta segments and 13 reverse primers for TCR Jbeta segments was used. This is the immuneACCESS table as TCRdb keeps it, with only in-frame sequences that have V and J called. A part of the clones is gone; compared with another copy, unresolved V genes explain less than half, and the rest is unexplained. In all, the sample holds about 150,000 clones, and 65% to 80% of those were seen once. The ten largest clones capture around 7% of the sample. The specimen sequenced was PBMCs. These receptors all stem from a woman aged 40 to 55 in good health and CMV-seropositive.

This chain uses TRBV18 with TRBJ1-4; unclear D gene. This CDR3 has 14 amino acids. Looked up from germline, CDR1 is KGHSH and CDR2 is LQKENI. V was cut by 3 bases and J by 2 bases, with 7 bases left in between. CDR3 nucleotides: TGTGCCAGCTCACCGGCGGTCACTAATGAAAAACTGTTTTTT. This translates into CASSPAVTNEKLFF.

This chain joins TRBV16 and TRBJ2-7; D is ambiguous. The length of the CDR3 is 14 residues. V was pared by 3 bases and J by 4 bases, with 13 bases between. Germline CDR1 is KGHSY and CDR2 is FQNENV. CDR3 in amino acids: CASSHERARYEQYF. The CDR3 coding sequence is TGTGCCAGCAGCCACGAGAGAGCCCGTTACGAGCAGTACTTC.